The T cell receptor (beta chain) described here comes from a study of response to subunit inactivated influenza vaccine. The CDR3 is 14 amino acids. The V gene's germline CDR1 is SGHVS and CDR2 FQNEAQ. Trimming removed 7 bases at V and 11 bases at J, with 22 bases between. MiXCR was run by TCRdb on the RT-PCR reads, yielding one entry per CDR3 protein. There are about 780,000 distinct CDR3 sequences in the sample; around a sixth occur only once, and about 11% lies in the top ten. Whole-study results and caveats: Seasonal influenza vaccination, on each occasion, was suggested by the authors to recruit few new T cells.

On this clonotype itself: What it binds is unknown.

V and J are TRBV7-8 and TRBJ2-3, with D possibly being TRBD2 (7 bases). The clonotype comes from a man aged 50 or older who received an inactivated influenza vaccine. The sample here was PBMCs from blood, taken roughly 5 days after vaccination. CDR3 region: CASKYGGGRGGQYF. CDR3 nucleotides: TGTGCCAGCAAGTATGGCGGGGGCCGAGGGGGGCAGTATTTT.